This record concerns one T cell receptor (beta chain) sequence. The junction does not match germline at one end; this may be a read error. The entry originates in a study of blood T cell repertoires in COVID-19. Looking at the study overall: Some COVID-19 samples were acute and others convalescent; all came from the United States, Italy and Spain.

Here immunoSEQ multiplex PCR was the method, and the copy in TCRdb shows in-frame clones only, minus some. The profile shows tens of thousands of clones, 90% to 95% of them singletons. The sequenced sample consisted of peripheral blood. This clonotype originated in a human donor with active COVID-19. The donor label of this sample is uncertain.

Written as DNA, the CDR3 is TGTGCCAGCGGCTTTCGGCAAGCGAGGGCCTACGAGCAGTACTTC. It specifies CASGFRQARAYEQYF. The J gene is TRBJ2-7, the V gene TRBV5-8; D is possibly TRBD2 (5 bases). Germline values: CDR1 SGHTS, CDR2 YDEGEE. The CDR3 is 15 amino acids.